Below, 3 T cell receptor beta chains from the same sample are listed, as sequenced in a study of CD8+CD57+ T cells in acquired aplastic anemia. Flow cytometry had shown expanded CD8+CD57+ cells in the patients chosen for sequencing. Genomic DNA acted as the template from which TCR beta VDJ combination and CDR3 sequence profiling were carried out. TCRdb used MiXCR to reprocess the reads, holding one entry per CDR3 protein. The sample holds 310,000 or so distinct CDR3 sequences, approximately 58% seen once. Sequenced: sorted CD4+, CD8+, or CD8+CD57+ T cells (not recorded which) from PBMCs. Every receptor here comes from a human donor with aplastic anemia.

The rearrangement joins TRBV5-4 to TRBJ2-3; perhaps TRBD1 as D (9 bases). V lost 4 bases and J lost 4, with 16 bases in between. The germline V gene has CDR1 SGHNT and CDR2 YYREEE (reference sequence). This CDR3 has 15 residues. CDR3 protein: CASSPGGTGSDTQYF. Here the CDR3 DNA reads TGTGCCAGCAGCCCGGGAGGGACAGGGTCAGATACGCAGTATTTT.

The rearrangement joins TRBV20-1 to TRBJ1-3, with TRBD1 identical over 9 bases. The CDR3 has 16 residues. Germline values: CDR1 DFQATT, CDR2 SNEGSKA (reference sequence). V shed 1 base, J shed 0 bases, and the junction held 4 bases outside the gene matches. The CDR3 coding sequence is TGCAGTGCTAGAGCTTCGGACAGGGGCTCTGGAAACACCATATATTTT. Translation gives CSARASDRGSGNTIYF.

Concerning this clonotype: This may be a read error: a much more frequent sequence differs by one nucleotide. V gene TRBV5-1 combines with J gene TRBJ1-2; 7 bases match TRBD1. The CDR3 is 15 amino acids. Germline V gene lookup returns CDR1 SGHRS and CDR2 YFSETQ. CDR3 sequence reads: CASSLGRGSIYDYTF. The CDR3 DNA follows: TGCGCCAGCAGCTTAGGCAGGGGGTCCATCTATGACTACACCTTC.